Shown below are 25 T cell receptor beta chains from a single sample sequenced in a study of blood T cell repertoires in COVID-19 (TCRdb year 2020). The library was obtained by the immunoSEQ multiplex PCR assay. Held by TCRdb, this immuneACCESS table contains in-frame sequences only and omits some clones. Under half of the omission traces to an unresolved V gene where checked; the cause of the rest is unknown. Counted in this sample were approximately 500,000 clones; 80% to 90% of them appeared once. The top ten clonotypes cover 3% to 3.5% of the sample. Sequenced: peripheral blood. The receptors shown here come from a human donor in a cohort sampled during active COVID-19.

The chain combines TRBV4-2 with TRBJ1-4, with D perhaps TRBD1 (6 bases). This CDR3 has 15 residues. Trimming pared 0 bases from V and 5 bases from J, leaving 10 bases between. The germline CDR1 and CDR2 sequences are LGHNA and YNFKEQ. The CDR3 loop reads CASSQDQGYNEKLFF. Written as DNA, the CDR3 is TGTGCCAGCAGCCAAGACCAGGGGTACAATGAAAAACTGTTTTTT.

This clone was counted a single time. J is TRBJ1-5 and V is TRBV5-5; TRBD1 might be the D (5 bases). V shed 4 bases and J shed 11 bases, with 22 bases lying between them. The CDR3 sequence is 15 residues long. The germline CDR1 and CDR2 sequences are SGHKS and YYEKEE (reference sequence). In nucleotides, the CDR3 is TGTGCCAGCAGCCCAGGGATCGTCCTCTCCGTGTCCCAGCATTTT. This codes for CASSPGIVLSVSQHF. The full variable domain, its missing parts supplied by reference TRBV5-5 and TRBJ1-5, is DAGVTQSPTHLIKTRGQQVTLRCSPISGHKSVSWYQQVLGQGPQFIFQYYEKEERGRGNFPDRFSARQFPNYSSELNVNALLLGDSALYLCASSPGIVLSVSQHFGDGTRLSIL.

This chain joins TRBV6-5 and TRBJ2-3; D is undetermined. The CDR3 has 11 residues. The V and J ends lost 8 bases and 0 bases respectively, with 3 bases between them. Germline V gene data show CDR1 as MNHEY and CDR2 as SVGAGI. The CDR3 here is CASLSTDTQYF. The CDR3 bases are TGTGCCAGCCTCAGCACAGATACGCAGTATTTT.

The rearrangement uses TRBV7-9 and TRBJ1-5, with 8 bases matching TRBD1. Germline V gene sequence: CDR1 SEHNR, CDR2 FQNEAQ (reference sequence). Unmatched junction bases numbered 9, after V lost 4 bases and J lost 7 bases. The CDR3 loop spans 15 amino acids. In DNA, the CDR3 is TGTGCCAGCAGCTCAAACAGGGGGGCTGAACAGCCCCAGCATTTT. This encodes CASSSNRGAEQPQHF. Full variable domain (rest looked up from reference TRBV7-9 and TRBJ1-5): DTGVSQNPRHKITKRGQNVTFRCDPISEHNRLYWYRQTLGQGPEFLTYFQNEAQLEKSRLLSDRFSAERPKGSFSTLEIQRTEQGDSAMYLCASSSNRGAEQPQHFGDGTRLSIL.

The gene calls are TRBV5-1 and TRBJ1-2, with D unresolved. This CDR3 contains 12 residues. The germline gives CDR1 SGHRS, CDR2 YFSETQ. V lost 8 bases and J lost 2, with 10 bases in between. CDR3 sequence (DNA): TGCGCCAGTACCGACTTGAACTATGGCTACACCTTC. This gives the protein CASTDLNYGYTF.

The chain combines TRBV19 with TRBJ1-4; D uncertain. The CDR3 has 16 amino acids. Trimming took off 3 bases at V and 7 bases at J, with 18 bases between the two ends. Germline-derived CDR1 and CDR2 are LNHDA and SQIVND (reference sequence). CDR3 residues: CASSIRVGSTGEKLFF. Written as DNA, the CDR3 is TGTGCCAGTAGTATCCGGGTAGGGAGTACCGGTGAAAAACTGTTTTTT.

This chain's CDR3 is CASSHTSGDTDTQYF. DNA for the CDR3: TGTGCCAGCAGCCATACTAGCGGGGACACAGATACGCAGTATTTT. The V call is TRBV7-2, the J call TRBJ2-3; TRBD2 agrees at 10 bases. The V segment lost 5 bases and the J segment 2 bases; nucleotides outside the gene matches: 4. CDR3 length: 15 amino acids. The germline gives CDR1 SGHTA, CDR2 FQGNSA.

The rearrangement links TRBV7-8 to TRBJ1-4; 9 bases are a match to TRBD1. V was clipped by 0 bases and J by 8 bases; unmatched bases: 4. Germline-derived CDR1 and CDR2 are SGHVS and FQNEAQ. There are 15 residues in the CDR3. CDR3 protein: CASSLAGQGREKLFF. CDR3 bases: TGTGCCAGCAGCTTAGCGGGACAGGGCCGAGAAAAACTGTTTTTT. Full variable domain (missing parts from reference TRBV7-8 and TRBJ1-4): GAGVSQSPRYKVAKRGQDVALRCDPISGHVSLFWYQQALGQGPEFLTYFQNEAQLDKSGLPSDRFFAERPEGSVSTLKIQRTQQEDSAVYLCASSLAGQGREKLFFGSGTQLSVL.

This clone was seen a few times. This chain links TRBV24-1 with TRBJ1-1; D gene uncertain. Between the trimmed V and J ends, which lost 9 bases and 4 bases, there was a span of 8 bases. CDR3 length: 11 residues. The V gene's germline CDR1 is KGHDR and CDR2 SFDVKD. The CDR3 DNA sequence: TGTGCCACCCCGACAACCACTGAAGCTTTCTTT. It specifies CATPTTTEAFF.

The chain links TRBV4-1 to TRBJ2-2; tentatively, D is TRBD2 (5 bases). Trimming took 3 bases from V and 0 from J, leaving 11 bases between them. The CDR3 runs to 16 residues. Germline CDR1 and CDR2: MGHRA and YSYEKL. CDR3 in DNA: TGCGCCAGCAGCCAGAGGGCTGGAGCGAACACCGGGGAGCTGTTTTTT. Translated, it gives CASSQRAGANTGELFF.

The chain uses TRBV19 and TRBJ1-1; 8 nucleotides match TRBD1. J was trimmed by 4 bases and V by 1 base; bases with no gene match: 8. CDR3 length: 16 residues. Looked up from germline, CDR1 is LNHDA and CDR2 is SQIVND (reference sequence). This chain's CDR3 is CASSIGTGIVFTEAFF. DNA of the CDR3: TGTGCCAGTAGTATAGGGACAGGGATTGTTTTCACTGAAGCTTTCTTT.

This chain connects TRBV28 to TRBJ1-1; 7 bases line up with TRBD1. Unmatched junction bases numbered 4, after V lost 4 bases and J lost 5 bases. The germline V gene has CDR1 MDHEN and CDR2 SYDVKM. The CDR3 totals 13 residues. The CDR3 DNA follows: TGTGCCAGCAGTTCAATCAGGGGGACTGAAGCTTTCTTT. Protein product: CASSSIRGTEAFF.

The rearrangement links TRBV7-9 to TRBJ1-2, with TRBD1 matching 8 bases. This CDR3 contains 15 residues. Unmatched junction bases numbered 10, after V lost 5 bases and J lost 5 bases. The germline V gene has CDR1 SEHNR and CDR2 FQNEAQ (reference sequence). The CDR3 loop is CASSPGQGPVYGYTF. The DNA for the CDR3 is TGTGCCAGCAGCCCCGGACAGGGCCCAGTTTATGGCTACACCTTC.

The V gene is TRBV5-1, the J gene TRBJ2-2; D unresolved. Between the trimmed V and J ends, which lost 0 bases and 2 bases, there was a span of 5 bases. CDR3 length: 14 residues. Looked up from germline, CDR1 is SGHRS and CDR2 is YFSETQ. The CDR3, as DNA: TGCGCCAGCAGCTTGGACTATAACACCGGGGAGCTGTTTTTT. Translation gives CASSLDYNTGELFF.

The chain uses TRBV27 and TRBJ1-1; tentative D call: TRBD1 (5 bases). The V and J ends lost 6 bases and 2 bases respectively, with 13 bases between them. The CDR3 runs 14 residues. Germline CDR1 is MNHEY and CDR2 is SMNVEV (reference sequence). The CDR3 here is CASRKLRDNTEAFF. CDR3 bases: TGTGCCAGCAGGAAACTCAGGGATAACACTGAAGCTTTCTTT.

The V call is TRBV15, the J call TRBJ1-3; D is unclear. With 0 bases removed from V and 0 bases from J, the gap between germline ends came to 9 bases. CDR3 size: 16 residues. The germline gives CDR1 LNHNV, CDR2 YYDKDF (reference sequence). This CDR3 is CATSRDLTASGNTIYF. CDR3 in DNA: TGTGCCACCAGCAGAGATCTAACAGCCTCTGGAAACACCATATATTTT.

The chain employs TRBV30 and TRBJ1-1; TRBD1 matches 9 bases. This CDR3 contains 14 residues. J was trimmed by 4 bases and V by 2 bases; bases with no gene match: 5. Looked up from germline, CDR1 is GTSNPN and CDR2 is SVGIG (reference sequence). The CDR3 loop reads CAWSPQGASTEAFF. CDR3 nucleotides: TGTGCCTGGAGTCCACAGGGGGCAAGCACTGAAGCTTTCTTT.

This chain connects TRBV19 to TRBJ1-2; maybe TRBD1 (5 bases). There are 14 residues in the CDR3. The V end lost 9 bases, the J end lost 4 bases, and 18 bases lay between the germline ends. CDR1 is LNHDA, CDR2 SQIVND, per germline (reference sequence). The DNA for the CDR3 is TGTGCCAGCATGAAGGGCTTTACAGGCTATGGCTACACCTTC. This encodes CASMKGFTGYGYTF.

The V call is TRBV6-1, the J call TRBJ2-6, with D hard to call. Trimming stripped 3 bases from V and 2 bases from J, with 11 bases between. The CDR3 is 16 residues long. The germline CDR1 and CDR2 sequences are MNHNS and SASEGT. The CDR3 reads CASSDQHSTGANVLTF. Here the CDR3 DNA reads TGTGCCAGCAGTGACCAACACAGTACTGGGGCCAACGTCCTGACTTTC.

A word on this clone: Other DNA sequences in this specimen translate into the identical CDR3. This rearrangement joins TRBV5-1 to TRBJ1-1; D remains ambiguous. CDR1 and CDR2 (germline): SGHRS, YFSETQ. V was shortened by 0 bases and J by 3 bases, with 9 bases between the two germline ends. The CDR3 extends over 14 amino acids. CDR3 region: CASSLAGSDTEAFF. CDR3 coding DNA: TGCGCCAGCAGCTTGGCGGGTTCCGACACTGAAGCTTTCTTT.

The chain links TRBV29-1 to TRBJ2-7; 9 bases are shared with TRBD1. The CDR3 extends over 14 amino acids. The germline V gene has CDR1 SQVTM and CDR2 ANQGSEA. The V segment lost 4 bases and the J segment 5 bases; nucleotides outside the gene matches: 9. The CDR3 DNA is TGCAGCGTTGGGGGCCCCGGGACAGGGAACGAGCAGTACTTC. Protein sequence: CSVGGPGTGNEQYF.

This sequence joins TRBV27 and TRBJ2-1; D possibly corresponds to TRBD2 (6 bases). Germline V gene lookup returns CDR1 MNHEY and CDR2 SMNVEV (reference sequence). This CDR3 contains 15 residues. V lost 5 bases and J lost 3, with 14 bases in between. The CDR3 region is CASSPLSGGYNEQFF. The CDR3 bases are TGTGCCAGCAGTCCCCTGTCCGGGGGCTACAATGAGCAGTTCTTC.

The chain has TRBV2 and TRBJ1-6; 7 nucleotides match TRBD1. CDR1 SNHLY and CDR2 FYNNEI come from the germline V gene. The CDR3 is 16 amino acids. J was trimmed by 9 bases and V by 5 bases; bases with no gene match: 13. Here the CDR3 reads CASSQTGLPLGSPLHF. The CDR3 DNA follows: TGTGCCAGCAGTCAGACAGGGCTACCCCTCGGTTCACCCCTCCACTTT.

A single count supports this clone. The rearrangement links TRBV5-4 to TRBJ2-7; TRBD2 might be the D (6 bases). The CDR3 loop spans 15 amino acids. The V end was cut by 7 bases, the J end by 0 bases, with 17 bases between. The germline V gene has CDR1 SGHNT and CDR2 YYREEE (reference sequence). This chain's CDR3 is CASAQGGVSSYEQYF. The CDR3 DNA is TGTGCCAGCGCTCAAGGAGGGGTCTCCTCCTACGAGCAGTACTTC.

This clone was seen once. The CDR3 here is CASTKEDGNTEAFF. Here the CDR3 DNA reads TGTGCCAGCACCAAGGAGGATGGGAACACTGAAGCTTTCTTT. This chain links TRBV5-6 with TRBJ1-1; D remains ambiguous. V was pared by 6 bases and J by 1 base, with 13 bases between. This CDR3 is 14 amino acids long. Per germline, CDR1 SGHDT and CDR2 YYEEEE.